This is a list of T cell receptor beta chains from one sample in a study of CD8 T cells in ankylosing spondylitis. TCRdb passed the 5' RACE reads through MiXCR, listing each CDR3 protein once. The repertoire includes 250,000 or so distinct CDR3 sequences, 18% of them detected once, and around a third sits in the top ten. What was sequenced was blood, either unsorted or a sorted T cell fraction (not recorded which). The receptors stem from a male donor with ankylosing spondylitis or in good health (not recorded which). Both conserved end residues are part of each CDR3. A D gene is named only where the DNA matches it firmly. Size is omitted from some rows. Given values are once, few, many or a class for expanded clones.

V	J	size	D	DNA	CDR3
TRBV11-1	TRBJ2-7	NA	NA	TGTGCCAGCAGCTTAGTTCTCGCAGGATCCTACGAGCAGTACTTC	CASSLVLAGSYEQYF
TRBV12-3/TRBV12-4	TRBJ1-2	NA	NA	TGTGCCAGCAGTTTAGCACAGATGAAGGGCTACACCTTC	CASSLAQMKGYTF
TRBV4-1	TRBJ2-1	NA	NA	TGCGCCAGCAGCCGGGGGGCCTACAATGAGCAGTTCTTC	CASSRGAYNEQFF
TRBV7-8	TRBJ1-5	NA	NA	TGTGCCAGCAGCTTATCATGGGGCGAGAGCAATCAGCCCCAGCATTTT	CASSLSWGESNQPQHF
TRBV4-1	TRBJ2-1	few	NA	TGCGCCAGCAGCCAAGATTGGGATAGCGGCTACAATGAGCAGTTCTTC	CASSQDWDSGYNEQFF
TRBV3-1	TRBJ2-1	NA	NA	TGTGCCAGCAGCCAAGAAGCTAGCTTCAATGAGCAGTTCTTC	CASSQEASFNEQFF
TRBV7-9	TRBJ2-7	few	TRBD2	TGTGCCAGCAGCTTCTCCAGCGGGAGGCCCTACGAGCAGTACTTC	CASSFSSGRPYEQYF
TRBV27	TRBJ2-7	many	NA	TGTGCCAGCATGGGGCAGGGTGAATACGAGCAGTACTTC	CASMGQGEYEQYF
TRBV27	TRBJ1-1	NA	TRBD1	TGTGCCAGCAGTTTAAGGGGGCTGGAGGCTGAAGCTTTCTTT	CASSLRGLEAEAFF
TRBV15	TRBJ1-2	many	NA	TGTGCCACCAGCAGAGATGGCACAGCTAACCTCTTC	CATSRDGTANLF
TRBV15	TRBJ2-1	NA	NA	TGTGCCACCAGCAGTCGGAGCTGGAATGAGCAGTTCTTC	CATSSRSWNEQFF
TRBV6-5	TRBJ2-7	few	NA	TGTGCCAGCAGTTACCACCCAAAAATGGACGAGCAGTACTTC	CASSYHPKMDEQYF
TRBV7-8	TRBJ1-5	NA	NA	TGTGCCAGCAGCTTTAATTGGGGAGGCAATCAGCCCCAGCATTTT	CASSFNWGGNQPQHF
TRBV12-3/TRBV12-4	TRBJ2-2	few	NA	TGTGCCAGCAGTTTAATAGGTGCGGGCCCAGGCACCGGGGAGCTGTTTTTT	CASSLIGAGPGTGELFF
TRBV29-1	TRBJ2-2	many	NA	TGCAGCGTGGATTACACCGGGGAGCTGTTTTTT	CSVDYTGELFF
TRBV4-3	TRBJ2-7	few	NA	TGCGCCAGCAGCCAAGATCGGTACGCGGCAGGGTTAACGTACGAGCAGTACTTC	CASSQDRYAAGLTYEQYF
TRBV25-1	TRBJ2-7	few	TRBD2	TGTGCCACCTGGGGGGGGATTGGTCTCGAGCAGTACTTC	CATWGGIGLEQYF
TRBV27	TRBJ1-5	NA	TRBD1	TGTGCCAGCAGTGACAGGGCCGAGGAGCCCCAGCATTTT	CASSDRAEEPQHF
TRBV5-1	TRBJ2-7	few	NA	TGCGCCAGCACTTACGGCCCCGGGTCGCCTTCCTACGAGCAGTACTTC	CASTYGPGSPSYEQYF
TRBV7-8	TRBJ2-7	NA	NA	TGTGCCAGCACCCGCCCCAGTGCCGCCTACGAGCAGTACTTC	CASTRPSAAYEQYF
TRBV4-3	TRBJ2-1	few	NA	TGCGCCAGCAGCCAAGGACAGTCGTCTTACAATGAGCAGTTCTTC	CASSQGQSSYNEQFF
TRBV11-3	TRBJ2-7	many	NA	TGTGCCAGCAGCTTAAATCCTGACTACGAGCAGTACTTC	CASSLNPDYEQYF
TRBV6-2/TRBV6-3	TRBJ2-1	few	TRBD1	TGTGCCAGCAGTTATCACGGAGGTTTGATTGACCTAGGACAGGGGTTGAGCGATGAGCAGTTCTTC	CASSYHGGLIDLGQGLSDEQFF
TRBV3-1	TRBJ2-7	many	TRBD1	TGTGCCAGCAGCCAAGTGGGGGACAGCTACGAGCAGTACTTC	CASSQVGDSYEQYF
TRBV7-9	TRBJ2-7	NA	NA	TGTGCCAGCAGCGACGGTCGACTTGCCTACGAGCAGTACTTC	CASSDGRLAYEQYF
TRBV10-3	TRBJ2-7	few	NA	TGTGCCATCAGTGAGTTAGGGGGATTGGACTACGAGCAGTACTTC	CAISELGGLDYEQYF
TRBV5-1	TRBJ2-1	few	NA	TGCGCCAGCAGCTTGTCTTACCCGATCTACAATGAGCAGTTCTTC	CASSLSYPIYNEQFF
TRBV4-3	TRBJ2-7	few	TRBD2	TGCGCCAGCAGCCAAGAGATGGCGGGAGGTTGGGAGCAGTACTTC	CASSQEMAGGWEQYF
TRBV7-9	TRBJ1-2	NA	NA	TGTGCCAGCAGCGTGGGCCCCCAGGGGACCTATGGCTACACCTTC	CASSVGPQGTYGYTF
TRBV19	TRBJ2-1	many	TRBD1	TGTGCCAGTAGTATAGATAGCATCCTCCAACCCGGGACAGGGTTTGACTACAATGAGCAGTTCTTC	CASSIDSILQPGTGFDYNEQFF
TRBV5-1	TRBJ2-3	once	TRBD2	TGCGCCAGCAGCTTAGGGCTAGCGGGAGTTCGTGTCTTGACAGATACGCAGTATTTT	CASSLGLAGVRVLTDTQYF
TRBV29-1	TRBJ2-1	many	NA	TGCAGCGTTGAAGTTGTTTACAATGAGCAGTTCTTC	CSVEVVYNEQFF
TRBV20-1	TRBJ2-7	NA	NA	TGCAGTGCTTTATTAGGGGGCTACGAGCAGTACTTC	CSALLGGYEQYF
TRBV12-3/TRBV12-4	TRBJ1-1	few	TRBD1	TGTGCCAGCAGTCCCGACAGGGCTTACACTGAAGCTTTCTTT	CASSPDRAYTEAFF
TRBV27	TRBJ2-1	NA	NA	TGTGCCAGCAGTTTGGGGGATACTAGCTACAATGAGCAGTTCTTC	CASSLGDTSYNEQFF
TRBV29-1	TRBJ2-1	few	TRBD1	TGCAGCGTTGAAGAACCCCGGGACAGGAGAAATACATATGAGCAGTTCTTC	CSVEEPRDRRNTYEQFF
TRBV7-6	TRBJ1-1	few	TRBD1	TGTGCCAGCAGCGATATTTTACAGGGGGGGATGATGAACACTGAAGCTTTCTTT	CASSDILQGGMMNTEAFF
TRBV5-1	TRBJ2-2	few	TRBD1	TGCGCCAGCAGCGGCGGACAGGGATCGAACACCGGGGAGCTGTTTTTT	CASSGGQGSNTGELFF
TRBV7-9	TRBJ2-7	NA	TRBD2	TGTGCCAGCAGTAAGCGGGAGGTCTACGAGCAGTACTTC	CASSKREVYEQYF
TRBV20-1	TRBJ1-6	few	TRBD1	TGCAGTGCTAGAGAACAACGAGGGGGCGTAGGCTCACCCCTCCACTTT	CSAREQRGGVGSPLHF